This paragraph covers one T cell receptor (beta chain) sequence. Trimming cost V 1 base and J 5 bases, with 6 bases left between them. The CDR3 sequence is 12 residues long. CDR1 is SGHTA, CDR2 FQGNSA, per germline. The repertoire was sequenced with immunoSEQ multiplex PCR; TCRdb's copy has only in-frame clones and lacks some. This table holds 100,000 to 150,000 clones, approximately 80% found once. This specimen belongs to a study of identifying expanded T cells in peripheral blood. The receptor was derived from a person between 18 and 75 years old in good health. The sequencing input was blood. V gene TRBV7-2 combines with J gene TRBJ2-7; D gene uncertain. The CDR3 reads CASSLVGNEQYF. The CDR3 bases are TGTGCCAGCAGCTTAGTTGGTAACGAGCAGTACTTC.